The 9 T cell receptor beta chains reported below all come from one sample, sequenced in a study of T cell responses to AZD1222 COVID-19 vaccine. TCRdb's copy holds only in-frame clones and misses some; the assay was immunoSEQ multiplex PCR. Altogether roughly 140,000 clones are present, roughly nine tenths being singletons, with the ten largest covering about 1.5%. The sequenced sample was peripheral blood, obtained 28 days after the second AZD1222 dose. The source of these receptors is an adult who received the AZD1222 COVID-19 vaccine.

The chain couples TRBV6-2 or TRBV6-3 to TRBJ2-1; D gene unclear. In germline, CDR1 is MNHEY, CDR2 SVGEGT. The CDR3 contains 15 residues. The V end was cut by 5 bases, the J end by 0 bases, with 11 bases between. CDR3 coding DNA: TGTGCCAGCAGTGACACTGCCAGCTCCTACAATGAGCAGTTCTTC. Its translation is CASSDTASSYNEQFF.

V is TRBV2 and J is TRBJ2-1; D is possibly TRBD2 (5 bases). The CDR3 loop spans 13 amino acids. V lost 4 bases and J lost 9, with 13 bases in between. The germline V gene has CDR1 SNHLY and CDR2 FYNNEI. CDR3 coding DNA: TGTGCCAGCAGTGTTTCAGCTGAGGGTGAGCAGTTCTTC. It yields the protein CASSVSAEGEQFF.

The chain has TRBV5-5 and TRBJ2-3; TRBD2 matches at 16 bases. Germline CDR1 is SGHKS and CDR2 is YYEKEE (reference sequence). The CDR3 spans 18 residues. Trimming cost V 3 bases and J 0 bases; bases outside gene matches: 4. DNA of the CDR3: TGTGCCAGCAGCTACGGGACTAGCGGGGGGGTTAGCACAGATACGCAGTATTTT. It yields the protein CASSYGTSGGVSTDTQYF.

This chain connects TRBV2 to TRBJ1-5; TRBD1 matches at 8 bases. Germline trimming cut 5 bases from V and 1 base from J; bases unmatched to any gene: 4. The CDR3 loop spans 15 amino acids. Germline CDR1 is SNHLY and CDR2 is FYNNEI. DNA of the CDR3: TGTGCCAGCAGTACAGGGGGAGGGAGCAATCAGCCCCAGCATTTT. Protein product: CASSTGGGSNQPQHF.

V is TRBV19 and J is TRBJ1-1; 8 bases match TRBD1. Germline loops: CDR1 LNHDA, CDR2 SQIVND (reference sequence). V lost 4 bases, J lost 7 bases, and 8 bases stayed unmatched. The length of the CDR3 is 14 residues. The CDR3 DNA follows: TGTGCCAGTAGTAAGGCCGGACAGGGTAGTGAAGCTTTCTTT. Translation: CASSKAGQGSEAFF. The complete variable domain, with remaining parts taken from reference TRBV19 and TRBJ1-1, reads DGGITQSPKYLFRKEGQNVTLSCEQNLNHDAMYWYRQDPGQGLRLIYYSQIVNDFQKGDIAEGYSVSREKKESFPLTVTSAQKNPTAFYLCASSKAGQGSEAFFGQGTRLTVV.

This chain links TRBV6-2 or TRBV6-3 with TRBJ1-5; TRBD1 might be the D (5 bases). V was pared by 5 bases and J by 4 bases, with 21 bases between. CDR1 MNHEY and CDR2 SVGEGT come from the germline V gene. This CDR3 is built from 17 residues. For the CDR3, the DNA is TGTGCCAGCAGTACTTTCCAGGGTACGCAATTTAATCAGCCCCAGCATTTT. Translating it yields CASSTFQGTQFNQPQHF.

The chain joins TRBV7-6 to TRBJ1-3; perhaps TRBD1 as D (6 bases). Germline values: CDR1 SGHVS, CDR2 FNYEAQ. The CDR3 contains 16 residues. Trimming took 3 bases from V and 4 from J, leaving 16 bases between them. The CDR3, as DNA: TGTGCCAGCAGCTTGTCCCCTCGGGGGACAGGAAACACCATATATTTT. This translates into CASSLSPRGTGNTIYF.

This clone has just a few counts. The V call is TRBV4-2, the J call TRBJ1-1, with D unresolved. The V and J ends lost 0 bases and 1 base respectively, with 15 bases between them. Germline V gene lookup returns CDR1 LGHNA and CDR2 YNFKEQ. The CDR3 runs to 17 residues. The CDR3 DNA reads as TGTGCCAGCAGCCAAGATTTTTCTGGACGGTCGAACACTGAAGCTTTCTTT. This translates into CASSQDFSGRSNTEAFF.

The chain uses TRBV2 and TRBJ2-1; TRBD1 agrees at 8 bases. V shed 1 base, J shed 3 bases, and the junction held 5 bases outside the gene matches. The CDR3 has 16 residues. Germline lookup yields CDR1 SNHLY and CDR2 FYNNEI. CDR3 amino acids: CASSEDYRGSYNEQFF. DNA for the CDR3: TGTGCCAGCAGTGAAGACTACAGGGGGAGCTACAATGAGCAGTTCTTC.